The 4 T cell receptor beta chains given below trace back to one sample, sequenced in a study of beta chain features in type 1 diabetes. The entirety of the isolated RNA underwent reverse transcription, so expressed TCRB transcripts were sequenced. Produced via immunoSEQ multiplex PCR; TCRdb's table is partial and in-frame only. The sample contains about 110,000 clones, around 40% of which appear only once. Sequenced: stem cell memory CD4+ T cells from blood. All receptors come from a woman between 18 and 29 years old in good health.

V is TRBV4-2 and J is TRBJ2-1, with a weak D call TRBD2 (6 bases). CDR1 LGHNA and CDR2 YNFKEQ come from the germline V gene. The CDR3 length is 16 residues. The V end was cut by 3 bases, the J end by 4 bases, with 16 bases between. CDR3: CASSQDPLGGYNEQFF. The CDR3 DNA sequence: TGTGCCAGCAGCCAGGACCCGCTGGGGGGATACAATGAGCAGTTCTTC.

V is TRBV29-1 and J is TRBJ1-1; the match to TRBD1 covers 8 bases. The ends lost 6 bases at V and 5 bases at J; junction bases unmatched: 11. Germline V gene lookup returns CDR1 SQVTM and CDR2 ANQGSEA. The CDR3 is made up of 14 amino acids. CDR3 DNA: TGCAGCGTGGAGACCAGGGGGCGATGGACTGAAGCTTTCTTT. Encoded protein: CSVETRGRWTEAFF.

This clone was recorded a few times. V gene TRBV9 combines with J gene TRBJ2-1; 12 bases fit TRBD2. CDR1 is SGDLS, CDR2 YYNGEE, per germline. This CDR3 is built from 19 residues. V shed 0 bases and J 4 bases; nucleotides not matched to a gene: 11. DNA of the CDR3: TGTGCCAGCAGCGTAGAGCTCGCTAGCGGGAGGGGAAAATACAATGAGCAGTTCTTC. Translation: CASSVELASGRGKYNEQFF.

CDR3 nucleotides: TGTGCCAGCAGCCCGTCCCGGGTTGGAAACACCATATATTTT. Translating it yields CASSPSRVGNTIYF. This chain joins TRBV11-2 and TRBJ1-3; D uncertain. V shed 5 bases and J shed 3 bases, with 11 bases lying between them. This CDR3 is 14 amino acids long. The germline CDR1 and CDR2 sequences are SGHAT and FQNNGV.